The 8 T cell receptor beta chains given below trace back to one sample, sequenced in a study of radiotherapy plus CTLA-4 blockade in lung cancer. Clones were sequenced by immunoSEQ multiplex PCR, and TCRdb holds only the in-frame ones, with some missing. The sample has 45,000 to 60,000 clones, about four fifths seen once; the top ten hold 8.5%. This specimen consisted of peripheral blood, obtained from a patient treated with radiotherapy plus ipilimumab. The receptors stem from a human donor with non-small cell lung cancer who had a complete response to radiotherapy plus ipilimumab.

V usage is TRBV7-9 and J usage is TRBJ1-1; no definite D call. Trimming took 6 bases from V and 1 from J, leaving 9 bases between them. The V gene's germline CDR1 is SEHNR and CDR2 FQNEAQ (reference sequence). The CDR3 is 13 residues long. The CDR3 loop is CASRGRGNTEAFF. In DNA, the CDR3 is TGTGCCAGCAGAGGACGGGGGAACACTGAAGCTTTCTTT.

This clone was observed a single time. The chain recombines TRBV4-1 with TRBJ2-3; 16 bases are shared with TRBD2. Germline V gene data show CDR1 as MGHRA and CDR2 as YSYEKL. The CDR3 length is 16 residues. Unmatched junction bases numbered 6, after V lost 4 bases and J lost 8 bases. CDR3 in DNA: TGCGCCAGCAGCCTGGGACTAGCGGGGGGGCATGGTACGCAGTATTTT. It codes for CASSLGLAGGHGTQYF.

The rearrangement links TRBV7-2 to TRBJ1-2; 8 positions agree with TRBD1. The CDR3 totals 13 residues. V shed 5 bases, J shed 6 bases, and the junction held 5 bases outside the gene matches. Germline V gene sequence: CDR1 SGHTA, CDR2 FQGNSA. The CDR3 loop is CASSTRTGNGYTF. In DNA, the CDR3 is TGTGCCAGCAGCACCAGGACAGGGAATGGCTACACCTTC.

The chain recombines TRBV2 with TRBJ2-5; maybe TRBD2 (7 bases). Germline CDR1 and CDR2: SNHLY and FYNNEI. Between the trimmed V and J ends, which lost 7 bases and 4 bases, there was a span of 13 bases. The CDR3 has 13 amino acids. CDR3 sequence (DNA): TGTGCCAGCATAGGGGGGGGGCTAGAGACCCAGTACTTC. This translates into CASIGGGLETQYF. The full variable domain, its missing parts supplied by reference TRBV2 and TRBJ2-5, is EPEVTQTPSHQVTQMGQEVILRCVPISNHLYFYWYRQILGQKVEFLVSFYNNEISEKSEIFDDQFSVERPDGSNFTLKIRSTKLEDSAMYFCASIGGGLETQYFGPGTRLLVL.

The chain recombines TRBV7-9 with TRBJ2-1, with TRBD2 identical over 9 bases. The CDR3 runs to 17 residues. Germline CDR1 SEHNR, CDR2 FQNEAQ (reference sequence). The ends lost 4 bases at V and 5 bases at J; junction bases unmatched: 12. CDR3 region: CASSSRDHLAGDNEQFF. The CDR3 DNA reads TGTGCCAGCAGCTCCCGCGATCACTTAGCGGGAGACAATGAGCAGTTCTTC. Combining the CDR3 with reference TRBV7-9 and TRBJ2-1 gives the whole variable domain DTGVSQNPRHKITKRGQNVTFRCDPISEHNRLYWYRQTLGQGPEFLTYFQNEAQLEKSRLLSDRFSAERPKGSFSTLEIQRTEQGDSAMYLCASSSRDHLAGDNEQFFGPGTRLTVL.

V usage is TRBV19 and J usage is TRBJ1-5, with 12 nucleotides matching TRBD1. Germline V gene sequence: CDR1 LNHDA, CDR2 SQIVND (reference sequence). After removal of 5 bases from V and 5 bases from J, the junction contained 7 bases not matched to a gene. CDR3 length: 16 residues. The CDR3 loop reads CASSATGTGGHQPQHF. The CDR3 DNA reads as TGTGCCAGTAGTGCGACCGGGACAGGGGGCCATCAGCCCCAGCATTTT. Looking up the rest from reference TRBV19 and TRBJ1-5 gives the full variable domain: DGGITQSPKYLFRKEGQNVTLSCEQNLNHDAMYWYRQDPGQGLRLIYYSQIVNDFQKGDIAEGYSVSREKKESFPLTVTSAQKNPTAFYLCASSATGTGGHQPQHFGDGTRLSIL.

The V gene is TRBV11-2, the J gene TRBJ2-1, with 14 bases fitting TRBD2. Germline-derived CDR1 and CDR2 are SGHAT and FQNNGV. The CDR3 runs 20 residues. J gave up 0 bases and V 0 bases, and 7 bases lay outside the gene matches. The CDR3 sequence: CASSLEGTSGRASSYNEQFF. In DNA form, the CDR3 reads TGTGCCAGCAGCTTAGAGGGGACTAGCGGGAGAGCCAGCTCCTACAATGAGCAGTTCTTC.

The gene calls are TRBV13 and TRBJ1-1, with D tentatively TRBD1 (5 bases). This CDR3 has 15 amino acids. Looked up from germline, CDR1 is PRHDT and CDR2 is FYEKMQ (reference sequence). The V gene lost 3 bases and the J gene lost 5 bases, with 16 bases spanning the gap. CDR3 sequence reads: CASSFGGYQGTEAFF. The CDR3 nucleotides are TGTGCCAGCAGCTTCGGGGGGTATCAAGGGACTGAAGCTTTCTTT. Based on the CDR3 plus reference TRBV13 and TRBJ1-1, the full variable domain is AAGVIQSPRHLIKEKRETATLKCYPIPRHDTVYWYQQGPGQDPQFLISFYEKMQSDKGSIPDRFSAQQFSDYHSELNMSSLELGDSALYFCASSFGGYQGTEAFFGQGTRLTVV.